Presented here are 22 T cell receptor beta chains from one specimen sequenced in a study of cytotoxic CD8 clonotypes in ibrutinib-treated CLL. Libraries were prepared by immunoSEQ multiplex PCR; TCRdb keeps only in-frame clonotypes and omits some of them. Of around 310,000 clones detected, 80% appear once; the ten largest clones hold 6.5% to 8.5%. The starting material was PBMCs, obtained before ibrutinib treatment. All receptors come from a human donor with chronic lymphocytic leukemia.

The chain combines TRBV29-1 with TRBJ2-2, with TRBD1 as a possible D gene (6 bases). With 4 bases removed from V and 8 bases from J, the gap between germline ends came to 17 bases. Germline V gene sequence: CDR1 SQVTM, CDR2 ANQGSEA. The CDR3 is 14 amino acids. This CDR3 is CSVAGVPNLGELFF. CDR3 nucleotides: TGCAGCGTTGCAGGGGTTCCTAACTTAGGGGAGCTGTTTTTT.

The genes are TRBV11-2 and TRBJ1-3; no clear D. Germline CDR1 is SGHAT and CDR2 is FQNNGV. V was clipped by 4 bases and J by 4 bases, with 5 bases between them. The CDR3 has 12 residues. The DNA for the CDR3 is TGTGCCAGCAGCTCCACCGGAAACACCATATATTTT. This sequence encodes CASSSTGNTIYF.

V and J are TRBV9 and TRBJ2-3; 12 bases map to TRBD1. The V gene end was trimmed by 4 bases and the J gene end by 3 bases; junction bases not matched to a gene: 12. There are 18 residues in the CDR3. Germline V CDR1 and CDR2: SGDLS, YYNGEE. The CDR3 nucleotides are TGTGCCAGCAGCTCCCACTTGGGGGACAGGGGGCGGACAGATACGCAGTATTTT. Translation gives CASSSHLGDRGRTDTQYF.

The J gene is TRBJ1-1, the V gene TRBV4-1; tentatively, D is TRBD1 (5 bases). Trimming left V 1 base short and J 10 bases short, with 16 bases between. Germline values: CDR1 MGHRA, CDR2 YSYEKL. The CDR3 has 14 residues. The chain's CDR3 is CASSQVTGEGGAFF. CDR3 in DNA: TGCGCCAGCAGCCAAGTTACAGGCGAGGGAGGAGCTTTCTTT.

The chain combines TRBV10-3 with TRBJ1-4, with D possibly being TRBD1 (5 bases). The V end was cut by 4 bases, the J end by 4 bases, with 16 bases between. Per the germline V gene, CDR1 is ENHRY and CDR2 is SYGVKD. The CDR3 sequence is 16 residues long. DNA of the CDR3: TGTGCCATCAGTGCACAACCGGGACTGAGTAATGAAAAACTGTTTTTT. As protein: CAISAQPGLSNEKLFF.

CDR3 residues: CASTATGTGDEQYF. The DNA for the CDR3 is TGTGCCAGCACCGCGACCGGGACAGGGGACGAGCAGTACTTC. The chain carries TRBV5-6 and TRBJ2-7; 10 nucleotides line up with TRBD1. Trimming took 6 bases from V and 5 from J; bases not matched to a gene: 8. This CDR3 region has 14 residues. The germline gives CDR1 SGHDT, CDR2 YYEEEE.

This sequence joins TRBV11-2 and TRBJ2-3, with 8 bases lining up with TRBD2. Germline V lookup: CDR1 SGHAT, CDR2 FQNNGV. CDR3 length: 16 amino acids. V gave up 3 bases and J gave up 2 bases; unmatched junction bases: 7. Here the CDR3 reads CASSFPTSEFTDTQYF. CDR3 sequence (DNA): TGTGCCAGCAGCTTCCCGACTAGCGAATTCACAGATACGCAGTATTTT.

J is TRBJ2-5 and V is TRBV28; no firm D call. Trimming left V 10 bases short and J 5 bases short, with 8 bases between. This CDR3 comprises 10 residues. Germline CDR1 MDHEN, CDR2 SYDVKM. CDR3 sequence (DNA): TGTGCCACCTCTTGGGAGACCCAGTACTTC. This gives the protein CATSWETQYF.

This chain joins TRBV29-1 and TRBJ2-1, with 12 bases matching TRBD2. The CDR3 runs 14 residues. Trimming cost V 7 bases and J 6 bases; bases outside gene matches: 7. Germline V gives CDR1 SQVTM, CDR2 ANQGSEA. The CDR3 here is CSAALAGGPNEQFF. CDR3 in DNA: TGCAGCGCCGCCCTAGCGGGAGGGCCCAATGAGCAGTTCTTC.

The genes are TRBV19 and TRBJ2-7; TRBD2 matches at 12 bases. V lost 4 bases and J lost 2; bases outside the gene matches: 3. The CDR3 length is 15 residues. Germline CDR1 reads LNHDA; CDR2 reads SQIVND (reference sequence). Written as DNA, the CDR3 is TGTGCCAGTAGTACCGGACTAGCGGGACCCTACGAGCAGTACTTC. The encoded protein is CASSTGLAGPYEQYF.

The V call is TRBV19, the J call TRBJ1-5, with 9 positions matching TRBD1. The CDR3 is 15 amino acids. The trim removed 8 bases at V and 5 bases at J, leaving 10 bases unmatched. Germline CDR1 is LNHDA and CDR2 is SQIVND (reference sequence). CDR3 protein: CASDSGQGGYQPQHF. DNA for the CDR3: TGTGCCAGTGACTCGGGACAGGGAGGATATCAGCCCCAGCATTTT.

This sequence joins TRBV5-1 and TRBJ2-7; the match to TRBD2 covers 8 bases. The CDR3 spans 13 residues. V lost 3 bases and J lost 3; bases outside the gene matches: 2. Germline CDR1 reads SGHRS; CDR2 reads YFSETQ. The CDR3 here is CASSWTSNYEQYF. Here the CDR3 DNA reads TGCGCCAGCAGCTGGACTAGCAACTACGAGCAGTACTTC.

V is TRBV7-2 and J is TRBJ1-2, with 8 bases aligning to TRBD1. The CDR3 sequence is 15 residues long. Trimming removed 6 bases from V and 5 bases from J; junction bases left unmatched: 11. In germline, CDR1 is SGHTA, CDR2 FQGNSA. The CDR3 region is CASSETDRVEYGYTF. DNA for the CDR3: TGTGCCAGCAGTGAGACGGACAGGGTCGAATATGGCTACACCTTC. Full variable domain (remainder filled in from reference TRBV7-2 and TRBJ1-2): GAGVSQSPSNKVTEKGKDVELRCDPISGHTALYWYRQSLGQGLEFLIYFQGNSAPDKSGLPSDRFSAERTGGSVSTLTIQRTQQEDSAVYLCASSETDRVEYGYTFGSGTRLTVV.

The chain joins TRBV7-9 to TRBJ2-1; the match to TRBD2 covers 8 bases. This CDR3 comprises 15 residues. V lost 5 bases and J lost 3; bases outside the gene matches: 6. CDR1 is SEHNR and CDR2 is FQNEAQ in the germline V gene (reference sequence). CDR3 amino acids: CASSGPGLVYNEQFF. The DNA for the CDR3 is TGTGCCAGCAGCGGACCGGGACTAGTCTACAATGAGCAGTTCTTC. The whole variable domain, remainder taken from reference TRBV7-9 and TRBJ2-1, is DTGVSQNPRHKITKRGQNVTFRCDPISEHNRLYWYRQTLGQGPEFLTYFQNEAQLEKSRLLSDRFSAERPKGSFSTLEIQRTEQGDSAMYLCASSGPGLVYNEQFFGPGTRLTVL.

The J gene is TRBJ2-4, the V gene TRBV4-2; D gene uncertain. The CDR3 spans 16 residues. V lost 4 bases to trimming and J lost 0 bases, with 13 bases between them. Germline CDR1 reads LGHNA; CDR2 reads YNFKEQ. The CDR3 region has the DNA TGTGCCAGCAGCCTCGGACCGAGCCTAGCCAAAAACATTCAGTACTTC. This gives the protein CASSLGPSLAKNIQYF.

The chain is built from TRBV19 and TRBJ1-1, with TRBD1 identical over 12 bases. The CDR3 consists of 16 residues. From germline, CDR1 is LNHDA and CDR2 SQIVND (reference sequence). V trimming: 5 bases; J trimming: 1 base; junction bases outside the gene matches: 5. This CDR3 is CASSPGQGAKNTEAFF. As DNA, the CDR3 is TGTGCCAGTAGTCCGGGACAGGGGGCGAAGAACACTGAAGCTTTCTTT.

The chain combines TRBV29-1 with TRBJ1-1; D uncertain. The CDR3 runs 12 residues. Germline V lookup: CDR1 SQVTM, CDR2 ANQGSEA. With 4 bases removed from V and 1 base from J, the gap between germline ends came to 7 bases. The CDR3 DNA is TGCAGCGTTGTGGCGCGGAACACTGAAGCTTTCTTT. This translates into CSVVARNTEAFF.

V usage is TRBV5-4 and J usage is TRBJ1-1; a possible D gene is TRBD1 (5 bases). The CDR3 totals 12 residues. Germline assignment: CDR1 SGHNT and CDR2 YYREEE (reference sequence). The V end was cut by 10 bases, the J end by 8 bases, with 18 bases between. CDR3 residues: CALRSAGREAFF. The DNA for the CDR3 is TGTGCCCTTCGGTCGGCAGGGCGGGAAGCTTTCTTT.

V gene TRBV11-1 combines with J gene TRBJ2-2; D is possibly TRBD2 (6 bases). Germline-derived CDR1 and CDR2 are SGHAT and FQDESV (reference sequence). V lost 4 bases to trimming and J lost 8 bases, with 20 bases between them. The CDR3 is 16 residues long. CDR3 nucleotide sequence: TGTGCCAGCAGCTCACCGGGACTCACCCCCTCAGGGGAGCTGTTTTTT. This sequence encodes CASSSPGLTPSGELFF.

As concerns this clone: As the CDR3 is not closed by the conserved phenylalanine or tryptophan, this likely results from a read error. It is unclear where the CDR3 begins or ends on the DNA, so no DNA is shown, and the CDR3 is as TCRdb lists it. The V call is TRBV2, the J call TRBJ2-7; TRBD2 was called by the table and not checked on the DNA. Germline CDR1 SNHLY, CDR2 FYNNEI. The length of the CDR3 is 12 amino acids, counting both ends. CDR3 sequence reads: CASSEWPGRGMG.

The rearrangement links TRBV10-3 to TRBJ2-7; no definite D call. V lost 3 bases and J lost 1, with 7 bases in between. In germline, CDR1 is ENHRY, CDR2 SYGVKD. This CDR3 comprises 13 residues. The CDR3, as DNA: TGTGCCATCAGTGAAGGTTTATCCTACGAGCAGTACTTC. As protein: CAISEGLSYEQYF.

V usage is TRBV29-1 and J usage is TRBJ2-7; D call uncertain. Deletions cut 4 bases from V and 6 bases from J, with 13 bases between. The CDR3 sequence is 12 residues long. From germline, CDR1 is SQVTM and CDR2 ANQGSEA. The CDR3 region has the DNA TGCAGCGTTGCGACAAACTTGGCCGAGCAGTACTTC. Protein product: CSVATNLAEQYF.